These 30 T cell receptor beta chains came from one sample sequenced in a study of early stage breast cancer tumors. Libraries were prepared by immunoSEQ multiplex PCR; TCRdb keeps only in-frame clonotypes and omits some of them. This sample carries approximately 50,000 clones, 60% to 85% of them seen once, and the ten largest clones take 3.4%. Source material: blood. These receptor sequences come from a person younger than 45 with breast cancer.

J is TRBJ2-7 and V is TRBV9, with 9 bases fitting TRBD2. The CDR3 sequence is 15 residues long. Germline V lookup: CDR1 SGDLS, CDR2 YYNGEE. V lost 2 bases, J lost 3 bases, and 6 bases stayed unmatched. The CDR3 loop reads CASSVAAGGNYEQYF. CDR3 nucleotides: TGTGCCAGCAGCGTCGCAGCGGGAGGCAACTACGAGCAGTACTTC.

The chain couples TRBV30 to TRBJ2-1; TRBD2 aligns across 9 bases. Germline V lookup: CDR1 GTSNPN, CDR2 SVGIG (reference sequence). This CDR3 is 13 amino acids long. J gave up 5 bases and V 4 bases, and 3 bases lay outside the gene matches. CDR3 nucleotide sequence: TGTGCCTGGAATCTAGCGGGGAACAATGAGCAGTTCTTC. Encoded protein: CAWNLAGNNEQFF. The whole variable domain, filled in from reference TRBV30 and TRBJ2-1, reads SQTIHQWPATLVQPVGSPLSLECTVEGTSNPNLYWYRQAAGRGLQLLFYSVGIGQISSEVPQNLSASRPQDRQFILSSKKLLLSDSGFYLCAWNLAGNNEQFFGPGTRLTVL.

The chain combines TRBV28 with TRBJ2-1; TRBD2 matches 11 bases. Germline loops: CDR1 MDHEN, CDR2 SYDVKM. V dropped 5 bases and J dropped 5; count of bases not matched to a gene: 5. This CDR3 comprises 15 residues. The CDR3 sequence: CASSTLAGGDNEQFF. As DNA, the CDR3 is TGTGCCAGCAGTACCCTAGCGGGAGGTGACAATGAGCAGTTCTTC.

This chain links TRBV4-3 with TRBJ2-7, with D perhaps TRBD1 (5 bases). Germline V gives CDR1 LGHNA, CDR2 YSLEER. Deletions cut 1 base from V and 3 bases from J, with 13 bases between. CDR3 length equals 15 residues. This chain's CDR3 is CASSQGLGRVYEQYF. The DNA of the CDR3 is TGCGCCAGCAGCCAAGGCTTAGGCAGGGTCTACGAGCAGTACTTC.

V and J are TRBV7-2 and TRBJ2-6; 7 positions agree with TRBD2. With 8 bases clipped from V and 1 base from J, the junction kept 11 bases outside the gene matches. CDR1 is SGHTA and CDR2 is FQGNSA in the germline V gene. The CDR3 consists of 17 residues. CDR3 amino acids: CASGRGGLRSGANVLTF. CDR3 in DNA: TGTGCCAGCGGCCGCGGGGGACTGAGGTCTGGGGCCAACGTCCTGACTTTC. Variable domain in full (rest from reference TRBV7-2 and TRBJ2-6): GAGVSQSPSNKVTEKGKDVELRCDPISGHTALYWYRQSLGQGLEFLIYFQGNSAPDKSGLPSDRFSAERTGGSVSTLTIQRTQQEDSAVYLCASGRGGLRSGANVLTFGAGSRLTVL.

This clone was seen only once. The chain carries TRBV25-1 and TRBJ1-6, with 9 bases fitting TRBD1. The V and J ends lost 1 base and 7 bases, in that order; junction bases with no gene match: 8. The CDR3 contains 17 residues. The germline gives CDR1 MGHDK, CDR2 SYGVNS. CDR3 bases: TGTGCCAGCAGTGAATCCGTTGGGACAGGGTGGAATTCACCCCTCCACTTT. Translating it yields CASSESVGTGWNSPLHF.

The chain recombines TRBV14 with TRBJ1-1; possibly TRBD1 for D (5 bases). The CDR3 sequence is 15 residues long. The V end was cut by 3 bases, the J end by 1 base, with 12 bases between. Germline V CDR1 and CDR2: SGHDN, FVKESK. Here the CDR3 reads CASSQQGAKNTEAFF. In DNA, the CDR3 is TGTGCCAGCAGCCAGCAAGGGGCGAAGAACACTGAAGCTTTCTTT.

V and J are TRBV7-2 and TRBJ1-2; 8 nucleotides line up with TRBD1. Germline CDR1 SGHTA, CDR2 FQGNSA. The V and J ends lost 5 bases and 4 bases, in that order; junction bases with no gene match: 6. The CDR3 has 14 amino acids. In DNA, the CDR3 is TGTGCCAGCAGCAAACGACAGGGGAGCTATGGCTACACCTTC. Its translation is CASSKRQGSYGYTF.

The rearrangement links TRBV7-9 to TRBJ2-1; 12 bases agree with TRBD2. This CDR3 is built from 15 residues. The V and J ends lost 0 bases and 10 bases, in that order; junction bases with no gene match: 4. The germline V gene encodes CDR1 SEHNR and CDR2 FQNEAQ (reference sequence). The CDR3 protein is CASSLATSGRNEQFF. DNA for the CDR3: TGTGCCAGCAGCTTAGCGACTAGCGGGAGAAACGAGCAGTTCTTC.

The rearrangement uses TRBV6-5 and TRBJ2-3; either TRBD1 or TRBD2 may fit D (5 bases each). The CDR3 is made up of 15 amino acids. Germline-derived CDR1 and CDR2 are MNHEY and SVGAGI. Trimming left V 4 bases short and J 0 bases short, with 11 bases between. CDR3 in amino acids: CASSSSGPSTDTQYF. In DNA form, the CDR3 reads TGTGCCAGCAGTTCCTCGGGACCAAGCACAGATACGCAGTATTTT.

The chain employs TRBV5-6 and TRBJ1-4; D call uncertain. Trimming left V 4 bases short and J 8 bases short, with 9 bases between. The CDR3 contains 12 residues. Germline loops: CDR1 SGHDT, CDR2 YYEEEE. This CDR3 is CASSTGGEKLFF. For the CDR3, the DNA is TGTGCCAGCAGCACGGGAGGGGAAAAACTGTTTTTT.

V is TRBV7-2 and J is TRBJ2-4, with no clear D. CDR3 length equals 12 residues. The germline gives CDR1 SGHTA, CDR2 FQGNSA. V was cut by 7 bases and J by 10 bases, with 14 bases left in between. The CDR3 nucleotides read TGTGCCAGCACCCCAGGCGACGTGATTCAGTACTTC. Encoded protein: CASTPGDVIQYF.

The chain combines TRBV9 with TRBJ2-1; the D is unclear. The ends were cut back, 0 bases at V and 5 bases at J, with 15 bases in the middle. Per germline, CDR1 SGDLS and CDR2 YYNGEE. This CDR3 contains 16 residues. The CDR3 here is CASSVGNTLGHNEQFF. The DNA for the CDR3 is TGTGCCAGCAGCGTAGGGAATACTCTTGGGCACAATGAGCAGTTCTTC.

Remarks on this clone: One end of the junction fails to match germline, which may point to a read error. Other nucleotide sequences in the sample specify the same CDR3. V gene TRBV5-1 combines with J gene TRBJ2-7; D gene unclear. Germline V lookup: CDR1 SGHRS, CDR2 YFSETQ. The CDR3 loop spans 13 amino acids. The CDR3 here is CASSFTDSYEQYF. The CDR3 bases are TGCGCCAGTAGCTTTACAGACTCCTACGAGCAGTACTTC.

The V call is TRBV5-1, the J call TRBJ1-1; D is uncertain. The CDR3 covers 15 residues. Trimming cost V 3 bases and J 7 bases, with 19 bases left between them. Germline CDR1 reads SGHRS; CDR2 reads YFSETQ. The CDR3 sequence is CASSSEELGSVEAFF. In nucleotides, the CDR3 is TGCGCCAGCAGCTCCGAGGAACTCGGGTCAGTTGAAGCTTTCTTT. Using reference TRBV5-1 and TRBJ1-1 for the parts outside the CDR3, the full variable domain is KAGVTQTPRYLIKTRGQQVTLSCSPISGHRSVSWYQQTPGQGLQFLFEYFSETQRNKGNFPGRFSGRQFSNSRSEMNVSTLELGDSALYLCASSSEELGSVEAFFGQGTRLTVV.

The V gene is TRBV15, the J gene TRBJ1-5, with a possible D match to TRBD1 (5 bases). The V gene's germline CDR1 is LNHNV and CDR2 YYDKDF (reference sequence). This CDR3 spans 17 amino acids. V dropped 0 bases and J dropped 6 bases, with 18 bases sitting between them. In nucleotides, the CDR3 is TGTGCCACCAGCAGAGATGGGGCGGGAACCGTAAGTCAGCCCCAGCATTTT. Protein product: CATSRDGAGTVSQPQHF.

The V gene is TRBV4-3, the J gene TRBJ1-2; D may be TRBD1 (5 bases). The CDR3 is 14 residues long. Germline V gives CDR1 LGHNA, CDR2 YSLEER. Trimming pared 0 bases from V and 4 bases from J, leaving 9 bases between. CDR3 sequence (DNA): TGCGCCAGCAGCCAAGAGGGACGGACCTATGGCTACACCTTC. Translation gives CASSQEGRTYGYTF.

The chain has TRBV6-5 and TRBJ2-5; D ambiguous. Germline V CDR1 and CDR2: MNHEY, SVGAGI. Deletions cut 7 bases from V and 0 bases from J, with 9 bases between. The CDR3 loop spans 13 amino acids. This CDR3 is CASKETNQETQYF. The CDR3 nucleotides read TGTGCCAGCAAGGAGACAAACCAAGAGACCCAGTACTTC.

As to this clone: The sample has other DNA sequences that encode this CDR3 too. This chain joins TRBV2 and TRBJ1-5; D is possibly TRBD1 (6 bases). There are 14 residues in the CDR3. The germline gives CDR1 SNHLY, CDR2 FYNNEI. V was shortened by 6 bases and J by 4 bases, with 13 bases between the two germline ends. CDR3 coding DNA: TGTGCCAGCAGGGAAAGGGGGGGAAATCAGCCCCAGCATTTT. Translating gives CASRERGGNQPQHF.

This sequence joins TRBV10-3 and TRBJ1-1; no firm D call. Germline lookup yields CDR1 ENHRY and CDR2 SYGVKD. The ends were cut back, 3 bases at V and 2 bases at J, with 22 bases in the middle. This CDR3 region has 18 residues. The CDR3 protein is CAISDLFVVAGRNTEAFF. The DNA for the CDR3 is TGTGCCATCAGTGATCTATTCGTAGTCGCGGGCCGTAACACTGAAGCTTTCTTT.

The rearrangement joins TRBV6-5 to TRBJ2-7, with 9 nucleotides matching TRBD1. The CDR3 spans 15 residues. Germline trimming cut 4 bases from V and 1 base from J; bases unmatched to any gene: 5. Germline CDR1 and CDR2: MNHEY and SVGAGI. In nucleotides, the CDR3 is TGTGCCAGCAGTTCCCTGGACAGGGGATCCTACGAGCAGTACTTC. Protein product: CASSSLDRGSYEQYF.

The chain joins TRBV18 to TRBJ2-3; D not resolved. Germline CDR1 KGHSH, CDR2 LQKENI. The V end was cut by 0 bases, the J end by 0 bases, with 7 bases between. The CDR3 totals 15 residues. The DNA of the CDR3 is TGTGCCAGCTCACCACCGTCCATCAGCACAGATACGCAGTATTTT. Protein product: CASSPPSISTDTQYF. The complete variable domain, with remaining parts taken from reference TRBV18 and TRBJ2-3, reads NAGVMQNPRHLVRRRGQEARLRCSPMKGHSHVYWYRQLPEEGLKFMVYLQKENIIDESGMPKERFSAEFPKEGPSILRIQQVVRGDSAAYFCASSPPSISTDTQYFGPGTRLTVL.

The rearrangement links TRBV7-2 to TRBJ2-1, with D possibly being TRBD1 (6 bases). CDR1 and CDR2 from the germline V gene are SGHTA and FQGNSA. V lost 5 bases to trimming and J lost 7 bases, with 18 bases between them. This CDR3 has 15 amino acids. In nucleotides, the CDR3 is TGTGCCAGCAGCCAGGGGCGGATCCAGTCGAATGAGCAGTTCTTC. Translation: CASSQGRIQSNEQFF.

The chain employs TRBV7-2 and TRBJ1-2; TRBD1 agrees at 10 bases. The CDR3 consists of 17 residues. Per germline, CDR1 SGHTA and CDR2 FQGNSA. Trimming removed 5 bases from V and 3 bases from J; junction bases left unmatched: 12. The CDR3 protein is CASSPRVRQGAHYGYTF. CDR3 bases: TGTGCCAGCAGCCCAAGGGTCCGACAGGGGGCACACTATGGCTACACCTTC.

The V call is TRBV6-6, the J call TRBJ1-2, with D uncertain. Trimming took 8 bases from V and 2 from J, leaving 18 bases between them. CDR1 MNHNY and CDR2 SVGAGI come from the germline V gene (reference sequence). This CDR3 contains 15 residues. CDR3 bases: TGTGCCAGCCATTGGACGGGAGACTTAAACTATGGCTACACCTTC. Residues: CASHWTGDLNYGYTF.

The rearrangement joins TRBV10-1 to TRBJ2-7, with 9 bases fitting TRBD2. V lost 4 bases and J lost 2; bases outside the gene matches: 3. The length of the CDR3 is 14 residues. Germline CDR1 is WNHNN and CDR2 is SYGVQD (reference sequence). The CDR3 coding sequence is TGCGCCAGCAGTGCGGCTAGCGGGACCTACGAGCAGTACTTC. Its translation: CASSAASGTYEQYF.

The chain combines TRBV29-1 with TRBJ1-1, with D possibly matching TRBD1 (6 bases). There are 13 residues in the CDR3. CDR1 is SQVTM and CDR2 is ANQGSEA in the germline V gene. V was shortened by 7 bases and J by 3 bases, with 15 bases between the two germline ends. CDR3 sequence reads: CSDLGATYTEAFF. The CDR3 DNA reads TGCAGCGACCTGGGGGCAACTTACACTGAAGCTTTCTTT.

The CDR3 is CATKAPYNEQFF. CDR3 DNA sequence: TGTGCCACCAAAGCGCCCTACAATGAGCAGTTCTTC. V is TRBV25-1 and J is TRBJ2-1; D gene ambiguous. Germline V gene sequence: CDR1 MGHDK, CDR2 SYGVNS. Trimming shortened V by 10 bases and J by 2 bases, and 9 bases separated the two germline ends. The CDR3 has 12 residues.

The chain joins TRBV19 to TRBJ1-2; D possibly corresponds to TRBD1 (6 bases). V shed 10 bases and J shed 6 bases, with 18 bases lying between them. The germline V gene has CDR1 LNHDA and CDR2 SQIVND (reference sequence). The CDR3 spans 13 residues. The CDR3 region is CAIKTTGGNGYTF. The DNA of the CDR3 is TGTGCCATCAAGACGACAGGAGGAAATGGCTACACCTTC.

CDR3: CASSTYPNYGYTF. Written as DNA, the CDR3 is TGTGCCAGTAGTACCTACCCTAACTATGGCTACACCTTC. The genes are TRBV19 and TRBJ1-2, with D unclear. The CDR3 spans 13 residues. Germline assignment: CDR1 LNHDA and CDR2 SQIVND (reference sequence). Trimming stripped 4 bases from V and 0 bases from J, with 6 bases between.